This entry lists 17 T cell receptor beta chains sequenced from one sample in a study of shared clonotypes between healthy human individuals. Sequencing used immunoSEQ multiplex PCR; TCRdb keeps in-frame clones, though not all of them. In the table there are about a million clones, 65% to 80% of which are singletons. The sequenced sample was memory CD4+ T cells sorted from blood. Subset reported: CD45RA-negative fraction. The receptors derive from a man younger than 35 in good health.

This clone was counted only a few times. V gene TRBV7-2 combines with J gene TRBJ2-5; 8 positions agree with TRBD2. The trim removed 2 bases at V and 4 bases at J, leaving 6 bases unmatched. Per germline, CDR1 SGHTA and CDR2 FQGNSA. The CDR3 spans 15 residues. CDR3 coding DNA: TGTGCCAGCAGCTTACAAAGCGGGAGTGGAGAGACCCAGTACTTC. Translation gives CASSLQSGSGETQYF.

This chain links TRBV29-1 with TRBJ2-5; a possible D gene is TRBD2 (6 bases). The V gene's germline CDR1 is SQVTM and CDR2 ANQGSEA. With 5 bases removed from V and 1 base from J, the gap between germline ends came to 8 bases. This CDR3 is 12 amino acids long. The CDR3 DNA sequence: TGCAGCGTTCCGGGAGCCCAAGAGACCCAGTACTTC. This translates into CSVPGAQETQYF.

The rearrangement uses TRBV9 and TRBJ2-2; a weak D match, TRBD1 (5 bases). This CDR3 has 13 residues. With 4 bases removed from V and 6 bases from J, the gap between germline ends came to 10 bases. The V gene's germline CDR1 is SGDLS and CDR2 YYNGEE. This CDR3 reads CASSRGMAGELFF. The CDR3 region has the DNA TGTGCCAGCAGCAGGGGAATGGCCGGGGAGCTGTTTTTT.

This chain joins TRBV30 and TRBJ2-7, with 7 positions matching TRBD1. Germline V gene sequence: CDR1 GTSNPN, CDR2 SVGIG (reference sequence). The V segment lost 1 base and the J segment 2 bases; nucleotides outside the gene matches: 2. This CDR3 region has 13 residues. Here the CDR3 DNA reads TGTGCCTGGAGTGCCGGACAGGCCTACGAGCAGTACTTC. Amino acid sequence: CAWSAGQAYEQYF.

The gene calls are TRBV2 and TRBJ2-2, with 9 bases identical to TRBD1. This CDR3 is built from 15 residues. J gave up 4 bases and V 8 bases, and 8 bases lay outside the gene matches. Germline assignment: CDR1 SNHLY and CDR2 FYNNEI. CDR3 nucleotides: TGTGCCAGCGGTGGACAGGGGAGAGCCACCGGGGAGCTGTTTTTT. Protein product: CASGGQGRATGELFF.

This chain joins TRBV6-1 and TRBJ2-1, with 7 bases matching TRBD2. The ends lost 4 bases at V and 14 bases at J; junction bases unmatched: 11. The CDR3 spans 13 residues. Germline-derived CDR1 and CDR2 are MNHNS and SASEGT. CDR3 sequence reads: CASSGDGGFSEFF. The CDR3 bases are TGTGCCAGCAGTGGCGACGGGGGGTTTTCGGAGTTCTTC.

The chain recombines TRBV30 with TRBJ1-5; 8 bases fit TRBD1. The V segment lost 0 bases and the J segment 2 bases; nucleotides outside the gene matches: 15. CDR3 length equals 19 residues. From germline, CDR1 is GTSNPN and CDR2 SVGIG (reference sequence). The CDR3 DNA reads as TGTGCCTGGAGTGTACGGCGGGCAGGACAGGGACAGGGCAATCAGCCCCAGCATTTT. Residues: CAWSVRRAGQGQGNQPQHF.

Ten or more counts support this clone. The chain has TRBV9 and TRBJ2-3, with D possibly matching TRBD2 (6 bases). The V and J ends lost 4 bases and 6 bases respectively, with 18 bases between them. Germline values: CDR1 SGDLS, CDR2 YYNGEE. The CDR3 has 15 amino acids. The CDR3 region is CASSLTGTRGDTQYF. CDR3 coding DNA: TGTGCCAGCAGCTTGACCGGGACCCGGGGGGATACGCAGTATTTT.

This clone has a handful of counts. Other DNA sequences in the same sample also yield this CDR3. The CDR3 nucleotides read TGTGCCAGCTCACCCGACGGACTAAATGAAAAACTGTTTTTT. Amino acid sequence: CASSPDGLNEKLFF. V gene TRBV18 combines with J gene TRBJ1-4; D gene ambiguous. Germline CDR1 reads KGHSH; CDR2 reads LQKENI. The ends were cut back, 3 bases at V and 5 bases at J, with 10 bases in the middle. The CDR3 runs to 14 residues. Supplemented by reference TRBV18 and TRBJ1-4, the full variable domain reads NAGVMQNPRHLVRRRGQEARLRCSPMKGHSHVYWYRQLPEEGLKFMVYLQKENIIDESGMPKERFSAEFPKEGPSILRIQQVVRGDSAAYFCASSPDGLNEKLFFGSGTQLSVL.

This chain joins TRBV2 and TRBJ2-1, with TRBD2 matching 8 bases. Per the germline V gene, CDR1 is SNHLY and CDR2 is FYNNEI. Trimming removed 3 bases from V and 4 bases from J; junction bases left unmatched: 5. The CDR3 contains 15 residues. This CDR3 is CASSEGRGGYNEQFF. CDR3 nucleotide sequence: TGTGCCAGCAGTGAGGGACGGGGGGGGTACAATGAGCAGTTCTTC.

This clone was picked up a small number of times. The chain is built from TRBV6-1 and TRBJ2-2, with 10 bases identical to TRBD2. The CDR3 runs 15 residues. Losses at the gene ends were 6 bases for V and 0 bases for J; bases not matched to a gene: 1. CDR1 and CDR2 (germline): MNHNS, SASEGT. CDR3: CASRAGGTNTGELFF. The DNA of the CDR3 is TGTGCCAGCAGAGCGGGAGGGACGAACACCGGGGAGCTGTTTTTT.

V usage is TRBV18 and J usage is TRBJ1-1, with D possibly being TRBD1 (5 bases). Germline V gene data show CDR1 as KGHSH and CDR2 as LQKENI. This CDR3 contains 15 residues. The V end was cut by 3 bases, the J end by 3 bases, with 14 bases between. This CDR3 reads CASSPPQRQYTEAFF. CDR3 coding DNA: TGTGCCAGCTCACCGCCCCAGAGACAGTACACTGAAGCTTTCTTT. The variable domain in full, with the rest retrieved from reference TRBV18 and TRBJ1-1, is NAGVMQNPRHLVRRRGQEARLRCSPMKGHSHVYWYRQLPEEGLKFMVYLQKENIIDESGMPKERFSAEFPKEGPSILRIQQVVRGDSAAYFCASSPPQRQYTEAFFGQGTRLTVV.

The chain couples TRBV28 to TRBJ1-3; possible D gene TRBD1, 6 bases. With 5 bases removed from V and 0 bases from J, the gap between germline ends came to 17 bases. Germline-derived CDR1 and CDR2 are MDHEN and SYDVKM. This CDR3 is 17 amino acids long. The CDR3 sequence: CASSPRGGSISGNTIYF. The CDR3 DNA is TGTGCCAGCAGTCCCCGGGGGGGCAGTATCTCTGGAAACACCATATATTTT. The full variable domain, in which reference TRBV28 and TRBJ1-3 provide the parts outside the CDR3, is DVKVTQSSRYLVKRTGEKVFLECVQDMDHENMFWYRQDPGLGLRLIYFSYDVKMKEKGDIPEGYSVSREKKERFSLILESASTNQTSMYLCASSPRGGSISGNTIYFGEGSWLTVV.

The chain combines TRBV5-5 with TRBJ2-1; 9 nucleotides align to TRBD2. V shed 3 bases and J 3 bases; nucleotides not matched to a gene: 7. Germline V CDR1 and CDR2: SGHKS, YYEKEE (reference sequence). This CDR3 contains 16 residues. The CDR3 DNA sequence: TGTGCCAGCAGCTACGGCCTAGCGGGAATCTACAATGAGCAGTTCTTC. Amino acids: CASSYGLAGIYNEQFF.

The J gene is TRBJ1-2, the V gene TRBV10-3, with 8 bases lining up with TRBD1. Trimming at V came to 2 bases and at J to 6 bases, leaving 5 bases not matched to a gene. The CDR3 is 14 amino acids. Germline V CDR1 and CDR2: ENHRY, SYGVKD. The CDR3: CAISERTGRDGYTF. The CDR3 DNA reads TGTGCCATCAGTGAGAGGACAGGGAGGGATGGCTACACCTTC.

The rearrangement joins TRBV30 to TRBJ2-7; D is possibly TRBD1 (6 bases). Trimming took 0 bases from V and 6 from J, leaving 12 bases between them. CDR1 is GTSNPN and CDR2 is SVGIG in the germline V gene (reference sequence). The CDR3 totals 13 residues. The CDR3 loop is CAWSVNRGGEQYF. CDR3 coding DNA: TGTGCCTGGAGTGTAAACCGAGGGGGCGAGCAGTACTTC.

This clone was detected only once. This chain links TRBV28 with TRBJ2-5; 11 bases are a match to TRBD2. CDR3 length: 15 amino acids. Trimming took 6 bases from V and 3 from J; bases not matched to a gene: 6. Germline V gives CDR1 MDHEN, CDR2 SYDVKM. Here the CDR3 DNA reads TGTGCCAGCAGCAGACCGGGACTAGCGGAAGAGACCCAGTACTTC. The encoded protein is CASSRPGLAEETQYF.